Listed here is a single TCR beta chain. 60 Vbeta and 13 Jbeta primers were used in PCR. Here immunoSEQ multiplex PCR was the method, and the copy in TCRdb shows in-frame clones only, minus some. Found here are some 130,000 clones, approximately 80% of them singletons; the top ten hold approximately 2%. The record originates from a study of cytomegalovirus exposure and HLA in healthy donors. V lost 1 base and J 0 bases, leaving 10 bases between the germline ends. This CDR3 has 15 residues. This rearrangement joins TRBV5-3 to TRBJ2-5; D gene unclear. TRBV5-3 qualifies as an ORF whose function is uncertain. This clonotype originated in a man younger than 35 in good health and CMV-seronegative. Sequenced input: PBMCs. This chain's CDR3 is CARSLIRSDQETQYF. CDR3 DNA: TGTGCCAGAAGCTTGATTCGGAGCGACCAAGAGACCCAGTACTTC.